The clone carrying this T cell receptor (beta chain) has at least ten counts. This sample is drawn from a study of regulatory T cells in long-lasting Graves disease. As to time point: newly diagnosed GD, antithyroid drugs for less than 3 months. With RNA extracted from PBMCs as input, the TCR library was made. This CDR3 is 11 amino acids long. The germline V and J ends were trimmed by 7 bases and 6 bases, with 9 bases remaining between them. HTBI primers from iRepertoire and Arm-PCR of CDR3 regions yielded the TCR beta libraries. Each CDR3 protein gets one entry after TCRdb re-called the multiplex PCR reads with MiXCR. The sample carries 400,000 to 650,000 distinct CDR3 sequences, about 16% recorded once. These sequences were also reported in another study, on T cells in Graves' hyperthyroidism and ophthalmopathy.

The TCR originated in a woman aged 35-65 years with Graves disease. The sequenced sample was peripheral blood mononuclear cells (PBMCs), obtained at new diagnosis, from a patient treated with antithyroid drugs. The chain has TRBV12-3 or TRBV12-4 and TRBJ1-2, with D hard to call. In DNA form, the CDR3 reads TGTGCCAGCACCCCATTTAATGGCTACACCTTC. Amino acid sequence: CASTPFNGYTF.